These 14 T cell receptor beta chains originate from one sample sequenced in a study of cytomegalovirus exposure and HLA in healthy donors. The PCR ran on 60 Vbeta and 13 Jbeta primers. Libraries were prepared by immunoSEQ multiplex PCR; TCRdb keeps only in-frame clonotypes and omits some of them. The repertoire includes fewer than 250,000 clones, 65% to 85% of them detected once, and 2.5% to 3% sits in the top ten. Sequenced sample: PBMCs. The receptors derive from a man aged 30 to 39 in good health and CMV-seronegative.

V and J are TRBV7-6 and TRBJ2-3; TRBD2 agrees at 13 bases. Per the germline V gene, CDR1 is SGHVS and CDR2 is FNYEAQ. The CDR3 sequence is 16 residues long. With V trimmed by 5 bases and J by 1 base, 3 bases remained unmatched. The CDR3 DNA is TGTGCCAGCAGCCGACTAGCGGGGGGCCGCACAGATACGCAGTATTTT. Translating it yields CASSRLAGGRTDTQYF.

The rearrangement joins TRBV6-1 to TRBJ1-6, with TRBD1 as a possible D gene (6 bases). Germline loops: CDR1 MNHNS, CDR2 SASEGT. The CDR3 consists of 17 residues. V shed 4 bases and J shed 5 bases, with 18 bases lying between them. The CDR3 protein is CASSGQTGYWNNSPLHF. CDR3 DNA: TGTGCCAGCAGTGGACAAACAGGGTACTGGAATAATTCACCCCTCCACTTT.

Remarks on this clone: A read error may account for a junction end that differs from germline. The V gene is TRBV7-7, the J gene TRBJ2-1, with D maybe TRBD2 (6 bases). CDR1 is SSHAT, CDR2 FNYEAQ, per germline (reference sequence). CDR3 length: 15 residues. The CDR3 DNA reads TGTGCTAGCAGCTTAGGACCTGGGGGGTACAATGAGCAGTTCTTC. Residues: CASSLGPGGYNEQFF.

J is TRBJ1-6 and V is TRBV19; D gene uncertain. The V gene lost 0 bases and the J gene lost 8 bases, with 5 bases spanning the gap. CDR1 LNHDA and CDR2 SQIVND come from the germline V gene (reference sequence). This CDR3 is built from 13 residues. The CDR3 reads CASSIDEDSPLHF. The CDR3 DNA reads TGTGCCAGTAGTATAGACGAGGATTCACCCCTCCACTTT.

The chain combines TRBV6-4 with TRBJ2-6, with D possibly TRBD1 on 5 matching bases. Looked up from germline, CDR1 is MRHNA and CDR2 is SNTAGT. V was cut by 4 bases and J by 2 bases, with 9 bases left in between. This CDR3 has 15 amino acids. The CDR3 bases are TGTGCCAGCAGTGCCCAGGGAACTGGGGCCAACGTCCTGACTTTC. Residues: CASSAQGTGANVLTF.

This rearrangement joins TRBV7-9 to TRBJ1-2; D possibly corresponds to TRBD1 (5 bases). With 4 bases removed from V and 4 bases from J, the gap between germline ends came to 7 bases. The CDR3 is 12 amino acids. Germline assignment: CDR1 SEHNR and CDR2 FQNEAQ (reference sequence). The CDR3 is CASSSDTYGYTF. CDR3 DNA: TGTGCCAGCAGCTCGGACACCTATGGCTACACCTTC.

The rearrangement joins TRBV5-1 to TRBJ1-5; 9 positions match TRBD1. The CDR3 spans 15 residues. With 4 bases clipped from V and 3 bases from J, the junction kept 5 bases outside the gene matches. Germline CDR1 SGHRS, CDR2 YFSETQ. The CDR3: CASSPGTGYNQPQHF. DNA of the CDR3: TGCGCCAGCAGCCCGGGGACAGGGTACAATCAGCCCCAGCATTTT.

The chain joins TRBV19 to TRBJ1-2, with 7 positions matching TRBD1. CDR1 is LNHDA, CDR2 SQIVND, per germline (reference sequence). J was trimmed by 1 base and V by 2 bases; bases with no gene match: 1. The CDR3 runs 14 residues. The CDR3 bases are TGTGCCAGTAGTATACGGGACAGTAACTATGGCTACACCTTC. Its protein is CASSIRDSNYGYTF.

The chain has TRBV9 and TRBJ2-1; 11 nucleotides match TRBD2. This CDR3 region has 14 residues. Per the germline V gene, CDR1 is SGDLS and CDR2 is YYNGEE. J lost 13 bases, V lost 4 bases, and 10 bases had no gene match. The CDR3: CASSNKIAGGHQFF. CDR3 bases: TGTGCCAGCAGCAACAAAATAGCGGGGGGGCATCAGTTCTTC.

Details on this clone: This sample includes further DNA sequences coding for the same CDR3. CDR3 nucleotide sequence: TGTGCCAGCAGCTTAGGGGGACAGGGAGAGACCCAGTACTTC. Residues: CASSLGGQGETQYF. The genes are TRBV7-2 and TRBJ2-5; TRBD1 aligns across 9 bases. The CDR3 length is 14 residues. V lost 1 base, J lost 4 bases, and 1 base stayed unmatched. Germline CDR1 SGHTA, CDR2 FQGNSA.

The chain has TRBV19 and TRBJ1-4; 9 positions match TRBD1. V lost 5 bases and J lost 0; bases outside the gene matches: 7. The CDR3 consists of 17 residues. In germline, CDR1 is LNHDA, CDR2 SQIVND (reference sequence). CDR3 in amino acids: CASSGGTGQATNEKLFF. The CDR3 bases are TGTGCCAGTAGTGGGGGGACAGGGCAAGCAACTAATGAAAAACTGTTTTTT.

The genes are TRBV2 and TRBJ1-4; unclear D gene. This CDR3 region has 14 residues. Germline V lookup: CDR1 SNHLY, CDR2 FYNNEI. V gave up 6 bases and J gave up 4 bases, with 12 bases separating them. CDR3 loop: CASRGGGINEKLFF. The CDR3 nucleotides read TGTGCCAGCAGGGGAGGCGGCATTAATGAAAAACTGTTTTTT.

The chain combines TRBV18 with TRBJ1-1, with 8 bases matching TRBD1. The CDR3 totals 15 residues. Germline-derived CDR1 and CDR2 are KGHSH and LQKENI. Trimming took 5 bases from V and 0 from J; bases not matched to a gene: 5. The CDR3 DNA sequence: TGTGCCAGCTCAGGCCAGGGGGCCCTGAACACTGAAGCTTTCTTT. Translation gives CASSGQGALNTEAFF.

This clone was counted once. The chain combines TRBV4-2 with TRBJ1-6; D gene ambiguous. Trimming cost V 3 bases and J 9 bases, with 15 bases left between them. Germline V CDR1 and CDR2: LGHNA, YNFKEQ. The CDR3 contains 15 residues. The CDR3 DNA reads as TGTGCCAGCAGCCACACAACCCTGGGAGGTTCACCCCTCCACTTT. It yields the protein CASSHTTLGGSPLHF.